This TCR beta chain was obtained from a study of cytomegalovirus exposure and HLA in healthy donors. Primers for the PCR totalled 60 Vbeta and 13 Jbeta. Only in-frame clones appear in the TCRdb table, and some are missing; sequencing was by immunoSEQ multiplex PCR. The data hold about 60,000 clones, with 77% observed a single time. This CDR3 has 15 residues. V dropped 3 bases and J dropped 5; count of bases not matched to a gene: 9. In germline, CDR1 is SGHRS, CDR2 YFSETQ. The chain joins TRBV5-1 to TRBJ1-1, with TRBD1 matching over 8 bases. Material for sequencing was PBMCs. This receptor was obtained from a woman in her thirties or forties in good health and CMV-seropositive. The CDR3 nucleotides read TGCGCCAGCAGCTCGAGTGACAGGGGAAAGACTGAAGCTTTCTTT. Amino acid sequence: CASSSSDRGKTEAFF. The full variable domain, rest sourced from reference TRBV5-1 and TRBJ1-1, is KAGVTQTPRYLIKTRGQQVTLSCSPISGHRSVSWYQQTPGQGLQFLFEYFSETQRNKGNFPGRFSGRQFSNSRSEMNVSTLELGDSALYLCASSSSDRGKTEAFFGQGTRLTVV.